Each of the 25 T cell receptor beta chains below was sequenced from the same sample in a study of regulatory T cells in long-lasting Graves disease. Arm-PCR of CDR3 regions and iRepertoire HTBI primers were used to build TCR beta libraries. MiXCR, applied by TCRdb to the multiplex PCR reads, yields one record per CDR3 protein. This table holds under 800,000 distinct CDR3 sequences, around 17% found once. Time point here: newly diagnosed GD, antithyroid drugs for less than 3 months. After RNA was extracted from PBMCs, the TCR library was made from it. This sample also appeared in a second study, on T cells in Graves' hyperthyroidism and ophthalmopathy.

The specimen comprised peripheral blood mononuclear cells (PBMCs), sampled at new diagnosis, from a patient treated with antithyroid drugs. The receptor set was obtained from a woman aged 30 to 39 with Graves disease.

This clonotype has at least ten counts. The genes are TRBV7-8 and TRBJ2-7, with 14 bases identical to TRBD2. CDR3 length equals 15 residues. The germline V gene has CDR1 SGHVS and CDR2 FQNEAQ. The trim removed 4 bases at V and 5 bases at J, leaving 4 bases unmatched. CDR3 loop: CASSSGLAGANEQYF. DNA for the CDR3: TGTGCCAGCAGCTCGGGACTAGCGGGAGCCAACGAGCAGTACTTC.

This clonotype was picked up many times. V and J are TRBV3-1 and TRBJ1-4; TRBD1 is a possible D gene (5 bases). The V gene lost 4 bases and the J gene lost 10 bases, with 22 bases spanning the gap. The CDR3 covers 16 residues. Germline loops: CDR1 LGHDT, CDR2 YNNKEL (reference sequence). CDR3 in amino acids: CASSPGYGRAEGKLFF. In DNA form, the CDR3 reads TGTGCCAGCAGCCCAGGTTACGGCAGGGCCGAGGGAAAACTGTTTTTT.

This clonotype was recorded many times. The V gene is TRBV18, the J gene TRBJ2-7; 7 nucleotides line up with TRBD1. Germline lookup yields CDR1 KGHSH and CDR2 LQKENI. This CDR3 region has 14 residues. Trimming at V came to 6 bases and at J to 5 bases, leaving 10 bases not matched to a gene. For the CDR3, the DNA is TGTGCCAGCTCTACGAGACAGGGCGTCCACGAGCAGTACTTC. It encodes CASSTRQGVHEQYF.

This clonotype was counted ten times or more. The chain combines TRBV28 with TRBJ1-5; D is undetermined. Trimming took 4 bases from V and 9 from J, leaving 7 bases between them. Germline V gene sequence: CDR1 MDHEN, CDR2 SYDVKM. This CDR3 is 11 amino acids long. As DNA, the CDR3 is TGTGCCAGCAGTTCCGGCCGGCCCCAGCATTTT. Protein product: CASSSGRPQHF.

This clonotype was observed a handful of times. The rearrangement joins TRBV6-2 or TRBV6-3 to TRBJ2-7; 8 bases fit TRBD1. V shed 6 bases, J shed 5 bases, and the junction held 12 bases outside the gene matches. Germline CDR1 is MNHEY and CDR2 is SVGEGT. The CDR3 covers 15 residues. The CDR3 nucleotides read TGTGCCAGCAGACTATCCGGACAGGGTCACCACGAGCAGTACTTC. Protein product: CASRLSGQGHHEQYF.

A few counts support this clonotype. The CDR3 is CSARAMGGVSGYTF. The CDR3 DNA is TGCAGTGCTAGGGCGATGGGGGGGGTGTCTGGCTACACCTTC. The chain carries TRBV20-1 and TRBJ1-2, with a possible D match to TRBD1 (5 bases). The CDR3 is 14 amino acids. Trimming left V 3 bases short and J 7 bases short, with 18 bases between. The V gene's germline CDR1 is DFQATT and CDR2 SNEGSKA (reference sequence).

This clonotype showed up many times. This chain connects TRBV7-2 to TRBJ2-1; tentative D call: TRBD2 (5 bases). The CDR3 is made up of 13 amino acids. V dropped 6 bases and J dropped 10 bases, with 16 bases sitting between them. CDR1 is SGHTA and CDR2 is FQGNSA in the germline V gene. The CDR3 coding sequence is TGTGCCAGCAGAGGAGGTAGGGTTGAAGAGCAGTTCTTC. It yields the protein CASRGGRVEEQFF.

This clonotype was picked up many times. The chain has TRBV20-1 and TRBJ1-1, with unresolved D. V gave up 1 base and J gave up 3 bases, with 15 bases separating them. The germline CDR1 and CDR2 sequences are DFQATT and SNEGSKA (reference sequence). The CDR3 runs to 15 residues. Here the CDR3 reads CSARGLAGRDTEAFF. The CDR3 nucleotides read TGCAGTGCTAGAGGTCTGGCCGGACGGGACACTGAAGCTTTCTTT.

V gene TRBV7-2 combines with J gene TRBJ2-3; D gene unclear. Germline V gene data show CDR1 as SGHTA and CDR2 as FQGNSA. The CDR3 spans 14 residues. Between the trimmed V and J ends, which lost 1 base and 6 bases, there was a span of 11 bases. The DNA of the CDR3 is TGTGCCAGCAGCTTAGGTTCGTCTCGGGATACGCAGTATTTT. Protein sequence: CASSLGSSRDTQYF.

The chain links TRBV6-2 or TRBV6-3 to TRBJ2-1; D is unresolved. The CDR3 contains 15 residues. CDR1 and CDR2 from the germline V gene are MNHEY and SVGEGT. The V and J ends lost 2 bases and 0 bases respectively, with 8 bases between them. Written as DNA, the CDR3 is TGTGCCAGCAGTTACGAAATGAGCTCCTACAATGAGCAGTTCTTC. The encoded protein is CASSYEMSSYNEQFF.

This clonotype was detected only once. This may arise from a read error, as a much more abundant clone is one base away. The CDR3 region is CASSLSPPGVGQPQHF. The CDR3 region has the DNA TGTGCCAGCAGTTTATCCCCCCCAGGGGTGGGTCAGCCCCAGCATTTT. V and J are TRBV27 and TRBJ1-5; D possibly corresponds to TRBD1 (6 bases). Trimming left V 0 bases short and J 6 bases short, with 15 bases between. The CDR3 runs to 16 residues. The V gene's germline CDR1 is MNHEY and CDR2 SMNVEV (reference sequence).

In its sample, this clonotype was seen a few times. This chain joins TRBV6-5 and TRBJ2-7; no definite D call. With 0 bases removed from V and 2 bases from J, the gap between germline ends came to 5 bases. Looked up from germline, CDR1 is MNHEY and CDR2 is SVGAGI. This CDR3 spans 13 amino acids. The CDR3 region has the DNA TGTGCCAGCAGTTACTCGAGTCCCTACGAGCAGTACTTC. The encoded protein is CASSYSSPYEQYF.

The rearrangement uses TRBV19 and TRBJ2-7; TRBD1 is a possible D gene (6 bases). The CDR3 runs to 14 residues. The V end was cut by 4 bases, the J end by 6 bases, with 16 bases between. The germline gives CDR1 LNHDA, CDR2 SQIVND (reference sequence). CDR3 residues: CASSKGTFSVEQYF. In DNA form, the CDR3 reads TGTGCCAGTAGTAAGGGGACATTTTCCGTCGAGCAGTACTTC.

This CDR3 reads CASSVGMAPSNVLTF. The CDR3 coding sequence is TGTGCCAGCAGTGTGGGAATGGCACCCTCCAACGTCCTGACTTTC. The gene calls are TRBV12-3 or TRBV12-4 and TRBJ2-6; no reliable D call. This CDR3 has 15 amino acids. The V end lost 5 bases, the J end lost 8 bases, and 16 bases lay between the germline ends.

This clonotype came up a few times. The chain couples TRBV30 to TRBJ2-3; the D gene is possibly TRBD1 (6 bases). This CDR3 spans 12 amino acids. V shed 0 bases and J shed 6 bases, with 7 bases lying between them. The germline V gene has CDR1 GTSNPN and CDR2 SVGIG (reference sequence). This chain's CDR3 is CAWSVRGDTQYF. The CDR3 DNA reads TGTGCCTGGAGTGTAAGGGGGGATACGCAGTATTTT.

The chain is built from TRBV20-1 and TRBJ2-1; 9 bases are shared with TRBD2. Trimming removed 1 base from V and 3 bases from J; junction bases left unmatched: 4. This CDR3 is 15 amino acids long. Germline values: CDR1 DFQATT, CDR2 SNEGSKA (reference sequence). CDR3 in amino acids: CSARVSGGFYNEQFF. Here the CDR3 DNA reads TGCAGTGCTAGAGTTAGCGGGGGCTTCTACAATGAGCAGTTCTTC.

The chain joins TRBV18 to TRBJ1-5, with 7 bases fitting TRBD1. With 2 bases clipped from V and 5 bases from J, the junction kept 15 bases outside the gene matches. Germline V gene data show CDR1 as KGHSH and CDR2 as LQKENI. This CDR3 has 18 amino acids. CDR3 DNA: TGTGCCAGCTCACCAAAGGGTCCCGACAGGGCCATCGATCAGCCCCAGCATTTT. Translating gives CASSPKGPDRAIDQPQHF.

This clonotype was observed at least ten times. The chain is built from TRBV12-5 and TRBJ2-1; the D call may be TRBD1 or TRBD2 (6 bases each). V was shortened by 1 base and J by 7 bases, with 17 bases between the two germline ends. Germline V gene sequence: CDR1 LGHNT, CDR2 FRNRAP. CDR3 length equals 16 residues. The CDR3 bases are TGTGCTAGTGGTTTGGGGAGGGGGACTGACACAAATGAGCAGTTCTTC. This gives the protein CASGLGRGTDTNEQFF.

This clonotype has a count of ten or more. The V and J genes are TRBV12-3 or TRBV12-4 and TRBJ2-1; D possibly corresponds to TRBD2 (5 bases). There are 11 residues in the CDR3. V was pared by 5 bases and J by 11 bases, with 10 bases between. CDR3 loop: CASSQLVQQFF. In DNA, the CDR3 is TGTGCCAGCAGTCAACTAGTTCAGCAGTTCTTC.

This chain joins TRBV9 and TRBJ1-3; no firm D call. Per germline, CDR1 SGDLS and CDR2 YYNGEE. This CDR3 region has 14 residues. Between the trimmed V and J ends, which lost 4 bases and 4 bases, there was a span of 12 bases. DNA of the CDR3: TGTGCCAGCAGCCTTCCCGAGGCCGGAAACACCATATATTTT. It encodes CASSLPEAGNTIYF.

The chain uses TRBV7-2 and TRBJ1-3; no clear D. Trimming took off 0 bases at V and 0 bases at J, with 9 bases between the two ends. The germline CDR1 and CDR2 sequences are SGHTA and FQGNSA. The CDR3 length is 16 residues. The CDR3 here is CASSLAGGYSGNTIYF. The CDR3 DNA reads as TGTGCCAGCAGCTTAGCTGGTGGTTACTCTGGAAACACCATATATTTT.

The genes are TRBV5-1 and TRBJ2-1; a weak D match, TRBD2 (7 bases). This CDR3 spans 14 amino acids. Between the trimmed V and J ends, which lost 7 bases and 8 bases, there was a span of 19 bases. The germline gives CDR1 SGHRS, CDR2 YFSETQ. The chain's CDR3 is CASRWGAGVDEQFF. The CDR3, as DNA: TGCGCCAGCCGATGGGGGGCGGGAGTCGATGAGCAGTTCTTC.

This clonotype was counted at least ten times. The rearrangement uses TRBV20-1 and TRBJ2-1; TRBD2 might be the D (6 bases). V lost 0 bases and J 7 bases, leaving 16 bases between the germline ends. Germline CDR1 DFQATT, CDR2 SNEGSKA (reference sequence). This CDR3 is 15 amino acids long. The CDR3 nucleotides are TGCAGTGCTAGAGAACCCCTAGCGAGTACTAATGAGCAGTTCTTC. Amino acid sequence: CSAREPLASTNEQFF.

The CDR3 spells CASSEVLASGANVLTF. The CDR3 bases are TGTGCCAGCAGTGAGGTTTTGGCCTCTGGGGCCAACGTCCTGACTTTC. V usage is TRBV6-4 and J usage is TRBJ2-6; D call uncertain. Between the trimmed V and J ends, which lost 3 bases and 0 bases, there was a span of 9 bases. The CDR3 consists of 16 residues. CDR1 is MRHNA, CDR2 SNTAGT, per germline.

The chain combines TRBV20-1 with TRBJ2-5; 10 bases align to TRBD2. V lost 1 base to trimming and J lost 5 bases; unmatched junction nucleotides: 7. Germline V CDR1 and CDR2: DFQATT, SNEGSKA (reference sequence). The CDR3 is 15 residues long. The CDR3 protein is CSARAGTSVGETQYF. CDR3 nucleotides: TGCAGTGCTAGAGCGGGGACTAGCGTTGGGGAGACCCAGTACTTC.